One sample yielded the 32 T cell receptor beta chains listed below, sequenced in a study of blood T cell repertoires in COVID-19 (dated by TCRdb to 2020 to 2022). Libraries were made using the immunoSEQ multiplex PCR assay. Drawn from immuneACCESS, this table holds only the in-frame rearrangements with V and J called that TCRdb kept. Clones are partly lost; checked studies trace under half to an unresolved V gene and leave the rest unexplained. Recorded for this sample are approximately 62,000 clones; 70% to 90% of them occurred a single time. The top ten clones comprise approximately 15% of the sample. The sequenced material came from peripheral blood. The source is a man older than 75 with acute or convalescent COVID-19.

This sequence joins TRBV4-2 and TRBJ2-1, with 9 bases aligning to TRBD2. V dropped 5 bases and J dropped 0; count of bases not matched to a gene: 8. CDR1 and CDR2 (germline): LGHNA, YNFKEQ. CDR3 length equals 17 residues. CDR3 sequence: CASSYRLAVYSYNEQFF. As DNA, the CDR3 is TGTGCCAGCAGCTACCGACTAGCGGTCTACTCCTACAATGAGCAGTTCTTC.

The V gene is TRBV7-2, the J gene TRBJ2-7, with 7 positions matching TRBD1. This CDR3 contains 16 residues. With 0 bases clipped from V and 2 bases from J, the junction kept 7 bases outside the gene matches. CDR1 is SGHTA and CDR2 is FQGNSA in the germline V gene. The chain's CDR3 is CASSLAWAGGAYEQYF. The CDR3 coding sequence is TGTGCCAGCAGCTTAGCTTGGGCAGGGGGTGCCTACGAGCAGTACTTC.

This clone occurred a few times. The gene calls are TRBV7-8 and TRBJ1-1, with 7 bases identical to TRBD1. The CDR3 length is 14 residues. V lost 2 bases to trimming and J lost 5 bases; unmatched junction nucleotides: 5. Per the germline V gene, CDR1 is SGHVS and CDR2 is FQNEAQ. The CDR3: CASSLRQGRTEAFF. The CDR3, as DNA: TGTGCCAGCAGCTTAAGACAGGGTAGGACTGAAGCTTTCTTT.

V usage is TRBV18 and J usage is TRBJ1-2; TRBD1 is a possible D gene (5 bases). Trimming pared 5 bases from V and 2 bases from J, leaving 9 bases between. Germline V gene sequence: CDR1 KGHSH, CDR2 LQKENI. The CDR3 length is 13 residues. The CDR3 coding sequence is TGTGCCAGCTCATTGGACAAGAACTATGGCTACACCTTC. Residues: CASSLDKNYGYTF. Together with reference TRBV18 and TRBJ1-2, the CDR3 gives the full variable domain: NAGVMQNPRHLVRRRGQEARLRCSPMKGHSHVYWYRQLPEEGLKFMVYLQKENIIDESGMPKERFSAEFPKEGPSILRIQQVVRGDSAAYFCASSLDKNYGYTFGSGTRLTVV.

This chain uses TRBV9 with TRBJ1-3; D is uncertain. Trimming stripped 4 bases from V and 0 bases from J, with 20 bases between. The CDR3 spans 18 residues. The germline V gene has CDR1 SGDLS and CDR2 YYNGEE. CDR3 protein: CASSPPRRRSSSGNTIYF. DNA for the CDR3: TGTGCCAGCAGCCCTCCCCGGCGGCGCTCGAGCTCTGGAAACACCATATATTTT.

V gene TRBV7-2 combines with J gene TRBJ1-3; 9 nucleotides align to TRBD1. Unmatched junction bases numbered 6, after V lost 5 bases and J lost 4 bases. The CDR3 has 15 amino acids. CDR1 is SGHTA and CDR2 is FQGNSA in the germline V gene. This CDR3 is CASSGNRGQGNTIYF. CDR3 nucleotide sequence: TGTGCCAGCAGCGGCAACAGGGGGCAAGGAAACACCATATATTTT.

This chain joins TRBV5-1 and TRBJ2-3, with D perhaps TRBD1 (5 bases). This CDR3 has 13 residues. Trimming stripped 0 bases from V and 4 bases from J, with 6 bases between. Germline V lookup: CDR1 SGHRS, CDR2 YFSETQ. CDR3 DNA sequence: TGCGCCAGCAGCTTGGGGGGCTCAGATACGCAGTATTTT. Amino acids: CASSLGGSDTQYF.

J is TRBJ2-3 and V is TRBV5-1; 7 positions match TRBD2. V gave up 4 bases and J gave up 1 base; unmatched junction bases: 0. The germline gives CDR1 SGHRS, CDR2 YFSETQ. The CDR3 is 13 amino acids. CDR3 DNA sequence: TGCGCCAGCAGCCGGGGGGGCACAGATACGCAGTATTTT. Encoded protein: CASSRGGTDTQYF.

The J gene is TRBJ1-1, the V gene TRBV7-9; D gene ambiguous. The CDR3 runs 14 residues. Trimming took off 3 bases at V and 4 bases at J, with 12 bases between the two ends. From germline, CDR1 is SEHNR and CDR2 FQNEAQ (reference sequence). Written as DNA, the CDR3 is TGTGCCAGCAGCTTGTTGGCCGAGGGCACTGAAGCTTTCTTT. Translating it yields CASSLLAEGTEAFF.

The rearrangement links TRBV6-2 or TRBV6-3 to TRBJ2-7, with 7 bases identical to TRBD1. Unmatched junction bases numbered 8, after V lost 6 bases and J lost 0 bases. The CDR3 contains 15 residues. Per the germline V gene, CDR1 is MNHEY and CDR2 is SVGEGT. The CDR3, as DNA: TGTGCCAGCAGCCCCAGGGGGTCCCTCTCCTACGAGCAGTACTTC. Translation gives CASSPRGSLSYEQYF.

The V call is TRBV5-6, the J call TRBJ1-2, with D perhaps matching TRBD1 (6 bases). Trimming left V 1 base short and J 6 bases short, with 13 bases between. This CDR3 contains 14 residues. Germline V CDR1 and CDR2: SGHDT, YYEEEE. In DNA form, the CDR3 reads TGTGCCAGCAGCTTGAATATACAGGGTAATGGCTACACCTTC. It yields the protein CASSLNIQGNGYTF. Based on the CDR3 plus reference TRBV5-6 and TRBJ1-2, the full variable domain is DAGVTQSPTHLIKTRGQQVTLRCSPKSGHDTVSWYQQALGQGPQFIFQYYEEEERQRGNFPDRFSGHQFPNYSSELNVNALLLGDSALYLCASSLNIQGNGYTFGSGTRLTVV.

This sequence joins TRBV5-1 and TRBJ2-2; D is possibly TRBD2 (5 bases). The V gene's germline CDR1 is SGHRS and CDR2 YFSETQ. The CDR3 length is 16 residues. V was clipped by 4 bases and J by 4 bases, with 17 bases between them. Here the CDR3 reads CASSVRTPPGTGELFF. CDR3 sequence (DNA): TGCGCCAGCAGCGTAAGGACTCCACCGGGCACCGGGGAGCTGTTTTTT.

The chain uses TRBV5-1 and TRBJ1-1, with TRBD1 matching over 7 bases. The CDR3 sequence is 16 residues long. CDR1 is SGHRS and CDR2 is YFSETQ in the germline V gene. J gave up 4 bases and V 0 bases, and 9 bases lay outside the gene matches. The DNA of the CDR3 is TGCGCCAGCAGCTTGGGGCAGGGGGGAGTTGGCACTGAAGCTTTCTTT. Its protein product is CASSLGQGGVGTEAFF.

The CDR3 DNA reads TGCGCCAGCCGCCTAGGACTAGCGGCCAACAATGAGCAGTTCTTC. The encoded protein is CASRLGLAANNEQFF. J is TRBJ2-1 and V is TRBV5-1; 10 bases match TRBD2. From germline, CDR1 is SGHRS and CDR2 YFSETQ. V shed 7 bases and J 5 bases; nucleotides not matched to a gene: 9. CDR3 size: 15 residues.

The chain employs TRBV2 and TRBJ1-2, with D possibly TRBD1 on 5 matching bases. Germline V gene lookup returns CDR1 SNHLY and CDR2 FYNNEI. The CDR3 spans 13 residues. With 5 bases removed from V and 3 bases from J, the gap between germline ends came to 10 bases. The CDR3 sequence: CASSPLTDYGYTF. The CDR3 DNA is TGTGCCAGCAGTCCCCTGACAGACTATGGCTACACCTTC.

The chain combines TRBV27 with TRBJ1-2; D not resolved. With 2 bases removed from V and 6 bases from J, the gap between germline ends came to 7 bases. The CDR3 has 12 amino acids. Germline V lookup: CDR1 MNHEY, CDR2 SMNVEV (reference sequence). The DNA of the CDR3 is TGTGCCAGCAGTTTACGGGGAAATGGCTACACCTTC. It is translated as CASSLRGNGYTF.

The rearrangement uses TRBV12-2 and TRBJ1-3; TRBD1 reflects the table's D call only, with no check against the DNA. TRBV12-2 is described as a pseudogene. CDR3 length: 18 residues. CDR3 nucleotides: TGTGCAAGTCGCCCATGGGCAGGGAATGAATCTTCTGGAAACACCATATATTTT. Protein sequence: CASRPWAGNESSGNTIYF.

The chain links TRBV14 to TRBJ2-2, with 9 bases matching TRBD1. This CDR3 has 16 amino acids. The germline gives CDR1 SGHDN, CDR2 FVKESK. V was clipped by 4 bases and J by 1 base; unmatched bases: 4. The CDR3 loop reads CASSPYRGLNTGELFF. The DNA for the CDR3 is TGTGCCAGCAGCCCCTACAGGGGGCTGAACACCGGGGAGCTGTTTTTT.

This clone was seen a handful of times. The chain has TRBV18 and TRBJ1-6; 10 nucleotides align to TRBD1. Germline values: CDR1 KGHSH, CDR2 LQKENI. Germline trimming cut 3 bases from V and 8 bases from J; bases unmatched to any gene: 4. The CDR3 loop spans 15 amino acids. The CDR3 loop is CASSPTGGKDSPLHF. The CDR3 DNA reads TGTGCCAGCTCACCGACAGGGGGCAAGGATTCACCCCTCCACTTT.

The chain recombines TRBV15 with TRBJ2-2; TRBD2 matches at 8 bases. V was pared by 0 bases and J by 4 bases, with 4 bases of the junction left unmatched. This CDR3 is built from 16 residues. CDR1 and CDR2 (germline): LNHNV, YYDKDF (reference sequence). CDR3 protein: CATSRERRGATGELFF. CDR3 bases: TGTGCCACCAGCAGAGAAAGGCGGGGGGCCACCGGGGAGCTGTTTTTT.

This sequence joins TRBV10-3 and TRBJ2-5, with 7 bases that match TRBD1. V gave up 4 bases and J gave up 5 bases; unmatched junction bases: 10. Germline-derived CDR1 and CDR2 are ENHRY and SYGVKD. This CDR3 has 15 amino acids. CDR3 nucleotides: TGTGCCATCAGTGGTGAGACAGGGATGGCGGAGACCCAGTACTTC. Translated: CAISGETGMAETQYF.

The rearrangement links TRBV5-6 to TRBJ1-2, with unresolved D. V was clipped by 2 bases and J by 7 bases, with 18 bases between them. Germline V gene sequence: CDR1 SGHDT, CDR2 YYEEEE. The CDR3 is 15 amino acids. DNA of the CDR3: TGTGCCAGCAGCTTTGTGGCCTCCCGAGGTTCTGGCTACACCTTC. It is translated as CASSFVASRGSGYTF.

The CDR3 nucleotides read TGTGCCAGCAGGGACCCGGGACAGGGGGGAAACACCATATATTTT. Translated: CASRDPGQGGNTIYF. This chain links TRBV6-5 with TRBJ1-3, with 10 bases aligning to TRBD1. CDR1 is MNHEY and CDR2 is SVGAGI in the germline V gene. J was trimmed by 4 bases and V by 6 bases; bases with no gene match: 6. CDR3 length: 15 residues.

The chain joins TRBV5-6 to TRBJ1-3, with D perhaps matching TRBD1 (5 bases). The CDR3 covers 15 residues. The germline CDR1 and CDR2 sequences are SGHDT and YYEEEE. Trimming stripped 4 bases from V and 3 bases from J, with 14 bases between. The CDR3 DNA reads TGTGCCAGCAGCATCGACTGGGGCGGTGGAAACACCATATATTTT. It translates to CASSIDWGGGNTIYF.

V is TRBV29-1 and J is TRBJ1-1; 11 bases agree with TRBD1. V shed 7 bases and J 5 bases; nucleotides not matched to a gene: 6. From germline, CDR1 is SQVTM and CDR2 ANQGSEA. This CDR3 is 13 amino acids long. The CDR3 DNA reads TGCAGCGGTGGACAGGGGGCGGTTACTGAAGCTTTCTTT. Its translation: CSGGQGAVTEAFF.

The V and J genes are TRBV5-1 and TRBJ2-7, with D possibly matching TRBD1 (6 bases). Germline V gene lookup returns CDR1 SGHRS and CDR2 YFSETQ. This CDR3 is 14 amino acids long. The ends were cut back, 0 bases at V and 2 bases at J, with 9 bases in the middle. CDR3 loop: CASSLEGTTYEQYF. The CDR3 DNA follows: TGCGCCAGCAGCTTGGAGGGGACAACCTACGAGCAGTACTTC.

At least ten counts were recorded for this clone. The sample contains more than one DNA sequence encoding this CDR3. In nucleotides, the CDR3 is TGCGCCAGCAGCTTGGCGGGGTCGACTAATGAAAAACTGTTTTTT. Amino acids: CASSLAGSTNEKLFF. The V gene is TRBV5-1, the J gene TRBJ1-4, with unresolved D. Deletions cut 0 bases from V and 2 bases from J, with 8 bases between. The CDR3 contains 15 residues. Germline V lookup: CDR1 SGHRS, CDR2 YFSETQ.

This sequence joins TRBV11-3 and TRBJ2-2; D might be TRBD2 (7 bases). CDR1 is SGHNT, CDR2 YENEEA, per germline. V was trimmed by 5 bases and J by 3 bases, leaving 10 bases between them. The CDR3 loop spans 14 amino acids. The CDR3 sequence: CASSPGGYTGELFF. The DNA for the CDR3 is TGTGCCAGCAGCCCGGGGGGCTACACCGGGGAGCTGTTTTTT.

The chain links TRBV15 to TRBJ2-5; TRBD1 is a possible D gene (5 bases). Trimming stripped 5 bases from V and 2 bases from J, with 12 bases between. The length of the CDR3 is 14 residues. The germline V gene has CDR1 LNHNV and CDR2 YYDKDF (reference sequence). The CDR3 loop is CATSPATDQETQYF. Written as DNA, the CDR3 is TGTGCCACCAGCCCAGCGACAGATCAAGAGACCCAGTACTTC.

V gene TRBV24-1 combines with J gene TRBJ1-1, with D hard to call. CDR1 and CDR2 (germline): KGHDR, SFDVKD. The germline V and J ends were trimmed by 3 bases and 6 bases, with 4 bases remaining between them. The CDR3 loop spans 11 amino acids. The CDR3 sequence is CATSDPAEAFF. The CDR3 nucleotides read TGTGCCACCAGTGATCCCGCTGAAGCTTTCTTT.

V is TRBV7-9 and J is TRBJ2-3, with 13 bases identical to TRBD2. V was pared by 5 bases and J by 2 bases, with 10 bases of the junction left unmatched. CDR3 length equals 18 residues. Germline values: CDR1 SEHNR, CDR2 FQNEAQ (reference sequence). Here the CDR3 reads CASSTTGTSGDYTDTQYF. Here the CDR3 DNA reads TGTGCCAGCAGCACGACCGGGACTAGCGGGGATTACACAGATACGCAGTATTTT.

This chain joins TRBV9 and TRBJ1-3; D is perhaps TRBD1 (5 bases). Trimming pared 0 bases from V and 0 bases from J, leaving 7 bases between. The CDR3 runs to 15 residues. Germline CDR1 is SGDLS and CDR2 is YYNGEE. The CDR3: CASSVETVSGNTIYF. CDR3 coding DNA: TGTGCCAGCAGCGTAGAGACAGTCTCTGGAAACACCATATATTTT.